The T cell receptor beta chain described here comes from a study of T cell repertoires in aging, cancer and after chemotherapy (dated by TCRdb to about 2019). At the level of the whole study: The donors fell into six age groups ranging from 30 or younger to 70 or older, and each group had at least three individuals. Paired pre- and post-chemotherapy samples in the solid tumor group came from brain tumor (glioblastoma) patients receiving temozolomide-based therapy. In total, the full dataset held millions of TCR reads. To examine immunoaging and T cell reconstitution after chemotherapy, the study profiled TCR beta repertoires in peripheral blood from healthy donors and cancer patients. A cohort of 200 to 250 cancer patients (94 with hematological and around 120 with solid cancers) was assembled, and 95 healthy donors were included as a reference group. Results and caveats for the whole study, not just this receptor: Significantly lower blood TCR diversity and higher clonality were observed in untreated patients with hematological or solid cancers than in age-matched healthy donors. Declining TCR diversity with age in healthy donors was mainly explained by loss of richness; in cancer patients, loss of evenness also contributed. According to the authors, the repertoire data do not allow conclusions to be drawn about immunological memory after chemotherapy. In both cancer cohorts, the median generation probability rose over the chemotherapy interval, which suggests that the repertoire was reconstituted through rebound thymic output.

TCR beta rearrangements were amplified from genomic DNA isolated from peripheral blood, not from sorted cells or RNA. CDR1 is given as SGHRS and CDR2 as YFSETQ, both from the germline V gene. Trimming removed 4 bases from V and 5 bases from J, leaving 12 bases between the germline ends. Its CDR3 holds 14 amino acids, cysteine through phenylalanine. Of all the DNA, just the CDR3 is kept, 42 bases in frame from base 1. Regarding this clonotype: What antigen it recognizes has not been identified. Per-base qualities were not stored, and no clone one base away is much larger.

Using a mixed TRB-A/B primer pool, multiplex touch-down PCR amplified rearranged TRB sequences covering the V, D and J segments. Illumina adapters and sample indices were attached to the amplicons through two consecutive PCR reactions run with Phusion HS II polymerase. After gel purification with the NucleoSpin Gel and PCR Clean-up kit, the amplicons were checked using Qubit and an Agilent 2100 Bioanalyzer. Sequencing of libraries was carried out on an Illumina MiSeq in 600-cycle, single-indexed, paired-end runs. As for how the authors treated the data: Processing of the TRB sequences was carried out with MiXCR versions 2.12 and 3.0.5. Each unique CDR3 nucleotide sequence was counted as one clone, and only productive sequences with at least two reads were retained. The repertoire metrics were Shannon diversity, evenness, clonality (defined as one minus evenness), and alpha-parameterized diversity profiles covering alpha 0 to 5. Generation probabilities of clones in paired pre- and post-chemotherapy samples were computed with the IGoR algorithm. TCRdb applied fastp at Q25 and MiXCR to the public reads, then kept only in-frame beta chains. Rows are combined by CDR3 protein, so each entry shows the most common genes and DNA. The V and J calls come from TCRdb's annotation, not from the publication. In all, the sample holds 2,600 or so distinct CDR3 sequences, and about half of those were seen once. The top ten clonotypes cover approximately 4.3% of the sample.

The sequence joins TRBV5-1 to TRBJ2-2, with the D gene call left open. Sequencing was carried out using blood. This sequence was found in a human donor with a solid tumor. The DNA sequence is TGCGCCAGCAGCCCTTTAGATTTGACCGGGGAGCTGTTTTTT. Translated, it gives CASSPLDLTGELFF.